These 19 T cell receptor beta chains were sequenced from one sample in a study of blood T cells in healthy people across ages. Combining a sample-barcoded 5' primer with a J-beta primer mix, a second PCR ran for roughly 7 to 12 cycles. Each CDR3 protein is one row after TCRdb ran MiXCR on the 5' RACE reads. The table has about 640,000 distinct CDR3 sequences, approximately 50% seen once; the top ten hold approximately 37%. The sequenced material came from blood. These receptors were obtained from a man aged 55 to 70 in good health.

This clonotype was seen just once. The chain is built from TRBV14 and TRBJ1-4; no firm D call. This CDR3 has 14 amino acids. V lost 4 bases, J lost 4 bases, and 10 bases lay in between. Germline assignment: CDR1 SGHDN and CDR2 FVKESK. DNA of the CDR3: TGTGCCAGCAGCCGGGCCAGGAATAATGAAAAACTGTTTTTT. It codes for CASSRARNNEKLFF.

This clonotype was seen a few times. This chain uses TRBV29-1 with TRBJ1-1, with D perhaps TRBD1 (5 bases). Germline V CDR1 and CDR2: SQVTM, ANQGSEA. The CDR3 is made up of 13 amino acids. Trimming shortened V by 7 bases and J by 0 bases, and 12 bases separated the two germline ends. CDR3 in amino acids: CSARQYLNTEAFF. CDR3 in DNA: TGCAGCGCAAGACAGTACCTGAACACTGAAGCTTTCTTT.

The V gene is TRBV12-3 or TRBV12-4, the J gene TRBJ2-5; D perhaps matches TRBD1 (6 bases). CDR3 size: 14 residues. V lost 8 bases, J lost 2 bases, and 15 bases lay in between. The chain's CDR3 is CASCLGAPQETQYF. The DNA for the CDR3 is TGTGCCAGCTGTCTGGGGGCCCCGCAAGAGACCCAGTACTTC.

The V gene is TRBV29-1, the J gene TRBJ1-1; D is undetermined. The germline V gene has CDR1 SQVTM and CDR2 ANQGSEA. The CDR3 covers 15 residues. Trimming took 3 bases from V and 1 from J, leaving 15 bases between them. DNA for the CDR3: TGCAGCGTTGATTATATTGGGCCTGAGAACACTGAAGCTTTCTTT. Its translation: CSVDYIGPENTEAFF.

The CDR3 reads CASSGGVPREQFF. CDR3 nucleotide sequence: TGTGCCAGCAGTGGAGGGGTACCTCGGGAGCAGTTCTTC. V gene TRBV11-2 combines with J gene TRBJ2-1, with D tentatively TRBD2 (6 bases). V gave up 6 bases and J gave up 10 bases, with 16 bases separating them. The CDR3 sequence is 13 residues long. In germline, CDR1 is SGHAT, CDR2 FQNNGV. Together with reference TRBV11-2 and TRBJ2-1, the CDR3 gives the full variable domain: EAGVAQSPRYKIIEKRQSVAFWCNPISGHATLYWYQQILGQGPKLLIQFQNNGVVDDSQLPKDRFSAERLKGVDSTLKIQPAKLEDSAVYLCASSGGVPREQFFGPGTRLTVL.

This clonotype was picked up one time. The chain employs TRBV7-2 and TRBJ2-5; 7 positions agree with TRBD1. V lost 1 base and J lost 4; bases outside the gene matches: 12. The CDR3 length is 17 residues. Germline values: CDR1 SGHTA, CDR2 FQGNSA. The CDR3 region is CASSLGFSRTGGETQYF. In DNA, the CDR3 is TGTGCCAGCAGCTTAGGTTTCAGCCGGACAGGCGGAGAGACCCAGTACTTC.

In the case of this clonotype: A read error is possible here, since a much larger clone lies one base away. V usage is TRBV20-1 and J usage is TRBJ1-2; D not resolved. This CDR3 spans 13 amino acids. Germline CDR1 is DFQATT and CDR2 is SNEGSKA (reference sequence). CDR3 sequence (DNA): TGCAGTGCCCGGCCTACTGTTAACTATGGCCACACCTTC. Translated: CSARPTVNYGHTF.

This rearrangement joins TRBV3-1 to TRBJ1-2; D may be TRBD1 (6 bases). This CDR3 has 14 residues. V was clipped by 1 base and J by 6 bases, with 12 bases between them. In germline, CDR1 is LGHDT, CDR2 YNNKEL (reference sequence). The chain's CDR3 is CASSQADRLDGYTF. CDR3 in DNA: TGTGCCAGCAGCCAAGCCGACAGGCTGGATGGCTACACCTTC.

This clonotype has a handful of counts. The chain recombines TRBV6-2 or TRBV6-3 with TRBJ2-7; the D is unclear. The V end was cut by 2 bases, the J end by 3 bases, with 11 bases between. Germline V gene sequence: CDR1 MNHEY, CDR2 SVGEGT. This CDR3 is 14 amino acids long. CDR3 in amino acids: CASSYRVPFYEQYF. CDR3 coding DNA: TGTGCCAGCAGTTACAGAGTACCTTTCTACGAGCAGTACTTC.

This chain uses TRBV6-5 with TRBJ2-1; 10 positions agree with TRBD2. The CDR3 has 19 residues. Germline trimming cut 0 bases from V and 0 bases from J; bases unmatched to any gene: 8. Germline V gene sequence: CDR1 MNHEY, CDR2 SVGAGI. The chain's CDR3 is CASSYSGSGGLGSYNEQFF. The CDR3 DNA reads TGTGCCAGCAGTTACTCGGGTAGCGGGGGGCTGGGCTCCTACAATGAGCAGTTCTTC.

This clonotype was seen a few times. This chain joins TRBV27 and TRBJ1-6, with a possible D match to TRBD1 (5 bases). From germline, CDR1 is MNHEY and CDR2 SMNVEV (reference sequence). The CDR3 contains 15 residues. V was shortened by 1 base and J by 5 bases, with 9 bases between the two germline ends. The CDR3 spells CASSLWGFDNSPLHF. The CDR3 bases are TGTGCCAGCAGTTTATGGGGGTTTGATAATTCACCCCTCCACTTT.

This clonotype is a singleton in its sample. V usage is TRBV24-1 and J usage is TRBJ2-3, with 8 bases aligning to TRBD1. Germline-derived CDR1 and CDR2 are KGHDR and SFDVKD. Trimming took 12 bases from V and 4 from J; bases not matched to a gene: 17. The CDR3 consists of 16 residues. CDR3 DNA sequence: TGTGCCCCCACCGAGCCGGACAGGGTCGTCGCAGATACGCAGTATTTT. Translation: CAPTEPDRVVADTQYF.

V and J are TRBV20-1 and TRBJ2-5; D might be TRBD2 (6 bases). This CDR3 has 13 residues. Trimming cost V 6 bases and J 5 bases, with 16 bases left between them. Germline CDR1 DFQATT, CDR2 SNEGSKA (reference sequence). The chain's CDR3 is CSAWGIGGETQYF. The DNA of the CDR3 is TGCAGTGCGTGGGGGATCGGGGGTGAGACCCAGTACTTC.

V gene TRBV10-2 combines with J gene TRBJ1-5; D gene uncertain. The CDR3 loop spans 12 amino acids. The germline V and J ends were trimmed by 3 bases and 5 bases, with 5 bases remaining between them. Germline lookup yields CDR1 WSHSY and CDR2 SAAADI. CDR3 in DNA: TGCGCCAGCAGTGAAGTGGATCAGCCCCAGCATTTT. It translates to CASSEVDQPQHF.

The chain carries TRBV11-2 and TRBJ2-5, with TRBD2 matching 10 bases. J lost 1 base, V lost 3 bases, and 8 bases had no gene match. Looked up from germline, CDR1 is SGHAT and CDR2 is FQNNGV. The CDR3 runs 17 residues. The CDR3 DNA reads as TGTGCCAGCAGCTTTGAAGTACTAGCGGGGCCCCAAGAGACCCAGTACTTC. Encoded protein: CASSFEVLAGPQETQYF.

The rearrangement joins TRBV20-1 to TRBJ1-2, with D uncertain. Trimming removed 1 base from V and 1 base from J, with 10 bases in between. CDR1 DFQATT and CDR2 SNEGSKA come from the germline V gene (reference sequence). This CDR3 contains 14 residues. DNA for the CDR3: TGCAGTGCTAGAGGATCGCCCCATAACTATGGCTACACCTTC. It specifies CSARGSPHNYGYTF.

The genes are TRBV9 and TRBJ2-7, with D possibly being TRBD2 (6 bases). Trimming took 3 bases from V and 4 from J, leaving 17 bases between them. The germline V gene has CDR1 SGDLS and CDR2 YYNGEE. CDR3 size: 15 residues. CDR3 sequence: CASSATPEGRYEQYF. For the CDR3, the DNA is TGTGCCAGCAGCGCCACACCCGAGGGGAGGTACGAGCAGTACTTC.

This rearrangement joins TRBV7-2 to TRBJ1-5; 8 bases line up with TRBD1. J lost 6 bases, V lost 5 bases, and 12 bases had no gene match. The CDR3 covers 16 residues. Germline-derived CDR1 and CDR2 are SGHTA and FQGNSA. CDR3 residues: CASSVPGGSGGQPQHF. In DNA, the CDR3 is TGTGCCAGCAGCGTCCCAGGGGGCAGTGGTGGTCAGCCCCAGCATTTT.

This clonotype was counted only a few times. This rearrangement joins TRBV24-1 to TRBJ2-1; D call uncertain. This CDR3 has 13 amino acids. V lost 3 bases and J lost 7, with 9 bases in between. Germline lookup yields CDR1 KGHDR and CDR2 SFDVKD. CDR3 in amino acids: CATSDPPSNEQFF. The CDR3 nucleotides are TGTGCCACCAGTGATCCGCCCTCTAATGAGCAGTTCTTC.